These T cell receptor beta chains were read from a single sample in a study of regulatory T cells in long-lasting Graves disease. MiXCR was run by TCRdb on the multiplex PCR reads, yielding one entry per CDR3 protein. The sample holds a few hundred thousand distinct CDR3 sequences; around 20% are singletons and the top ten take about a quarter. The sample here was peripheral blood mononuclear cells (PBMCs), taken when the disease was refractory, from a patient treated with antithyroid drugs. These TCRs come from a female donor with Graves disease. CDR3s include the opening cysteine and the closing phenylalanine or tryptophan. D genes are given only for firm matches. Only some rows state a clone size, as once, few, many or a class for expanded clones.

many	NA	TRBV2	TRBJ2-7	CASSVKGIYEQYF	TGTGCCAGCAGTGTCAAGGGAATCTACGAGCAGTACTTC
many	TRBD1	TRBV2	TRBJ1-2	CASSDRGANYGYTF	TGTGCCAGCAGTGACAGGGGGGCTAACTATGGCTACACCTTC
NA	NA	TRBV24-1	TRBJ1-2	CATSDPGLGNYGYTF	TGTGCCACCAGTGACCCGGGACTGGGTAACTATGGCTACACCTTC
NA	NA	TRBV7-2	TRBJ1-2	CASSFQTVTGYGYTF	TGTGCCAGCAGCTTCCAAACAGTTACGGGTTATGGCTACACCTTC
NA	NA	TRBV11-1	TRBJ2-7	CVSSLGGNTYEQYF	TGTGTCAGCAGCTTAGGGGGGAACACCTACGAGCAGTACTTC
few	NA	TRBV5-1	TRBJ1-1	CASSLSRGSSAEAFF	TGCGCCAGCAGCTTGAGTCGAGGCTCTAGCGCTGAAGCTTTCTTT
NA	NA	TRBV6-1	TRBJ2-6	CASSKLPSSGANVLTF	TGTGCCAGCAGTAAACTACCTAGCTCTGGGGCCAACGTCCTGACTTTC
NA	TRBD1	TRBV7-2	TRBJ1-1	CASSPGQGFSEAFF	TGTGCCAGCAGCCCGGGACAGGGTTTTTCTGAAGCTTTCTTT
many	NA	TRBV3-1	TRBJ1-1	CASGTTEAFF	TGTGCCAGCGGTACCACTGAAGCTTTCTTT
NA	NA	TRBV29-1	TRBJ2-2	CSVSSGLSTGELFF	TGCAGCGTCTCCTCGGGGCTTTCCACCGGGGAGCTGTTTTTT
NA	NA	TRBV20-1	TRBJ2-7	CSAGLQGGTYEQYF	TGCAGTGCGGGACTACAGGGGGGCACCTACGAGCAGTACTTC
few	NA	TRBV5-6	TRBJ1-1	CASSSRGVNTEAFF	TGTGCCAGCAGCTCGAGGGGGGTGAACACTGAAGCTTTCTTT
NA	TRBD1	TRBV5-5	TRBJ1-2	CASKSPGQGKGNYGYTF	TGTGCCAGCAAATCACCGGGACAGGGGAAGGGGAACTATGGCTACACCTTC
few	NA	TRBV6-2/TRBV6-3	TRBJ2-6	CASSSGTSSSGANVLTF	TGTGCCAGCAGTTCCGGGACGTCAAGCTCTGGGGCCAACGTCCTGACTTTC
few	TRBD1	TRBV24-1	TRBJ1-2	CATSDLDRGDGYTF	TGTGCCACCAGTGATTTGGACAGGGGCGATGGCTACACCTTC
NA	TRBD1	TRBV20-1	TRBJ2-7	CSADATGAPYEQYF	TGCAGTGCTGACGCGACAGGGGCCCCCTACGAGCAGTACTTC
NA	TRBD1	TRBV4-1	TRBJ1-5	CASSHPGTGFQPQHF	TGCGCCAGCAGCCATCCCGGGACAGGGTTCCAGCCCCAGCATTTT
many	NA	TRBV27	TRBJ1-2	CASSSLNSPGGYTF	TGTGCCAGCAGTAGCCTTAACAGTCCCGGGGGCTACACCTTC
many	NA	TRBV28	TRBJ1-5	CASSWGDQPQHF	TGTGCCAGCAGTTGGGGGGATCAGCCCCAGCATTTT
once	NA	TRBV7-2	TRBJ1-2	CASSLSLVSGGYTF	TGTGCCAGCAGCTTGTCGTTAGTCTCGGGCGGCTACACCTTC
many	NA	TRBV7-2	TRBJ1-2	CASSLAVVNYGYTF	TGTGCCAGCAGCTTAGCGGTAGTTAACTATGGCTACACCTTC
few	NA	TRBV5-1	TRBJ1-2	CASSLVQGTNYGYTF	TGCGCCAGCAGCTTGGTTCAGGGTACTAACTATGGCTACACCTTC
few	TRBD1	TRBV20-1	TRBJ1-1	CSARSTGDAGSAFF	TGCAGTGCTAGATCCACAGGGGATGCAGGTTCGGCTTTCTTT
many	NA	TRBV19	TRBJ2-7	CASSISSLGEQYF	TGTGCCAGTAGTATATCCAGTCTGGGCGAGCAGTACTTC
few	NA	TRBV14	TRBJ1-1	CASSQEWGNTEAFF	TGTGCCAGCAGCCAAGAATGGGGGAACACTGAAGCTTTCTTT
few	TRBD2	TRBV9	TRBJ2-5	CASSAGLAETQATQYF	TGTGCCAGCAGCGCGGGACTAGCGGAGACTCAAGCGACCCAGTACTTC
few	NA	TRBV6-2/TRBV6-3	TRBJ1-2	CASSDNRSNYGYTF	TGTGCCAGCAGTGACAACAGGTCCAACTATGGCTACACCTTC
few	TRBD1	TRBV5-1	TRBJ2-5	CASSRRTGEETQYF	TGCGCCAGCAGCAGGCGGACAGGAGAAGAGACCCAGTACTTC
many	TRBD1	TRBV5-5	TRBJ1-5	CASSGGQENQPQHF	TGTGCCAGCAGCGGGGGACAGGAAAATCAGCCCCAGCATTTT
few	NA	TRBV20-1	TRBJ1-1	CSARPGLGGTEAFF	TGCAGTGCTAGACCGGGCCTCGGGGGCACTGAAGCTTTCTTT
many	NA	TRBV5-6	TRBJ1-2	CASSLDRFYGYTF	TGTGCCAGCAGCCTAGACAGGTTCTATGGCTACACCTTC
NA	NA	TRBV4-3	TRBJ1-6	CASSQHRSSYNSPLHF	TGCGCCAGCAGCCAACACAGGAGCTCCTATAATTCACCCCTCCACTTT
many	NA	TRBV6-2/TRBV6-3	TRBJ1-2	CASSEGFEGSGYTF	TGTGCCAGCAGTGAAGGATTTGAGGGGAGCGGCTACACCTTC
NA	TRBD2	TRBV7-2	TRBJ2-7	CASSYLAGYTYEQYF	TGTGCCAGCAGCTACCTAGCGGGCTATACCTACGAGCAGTACTTC